The present entry profiles one T cell receptor beta chain with its context. The sample has other DNA sequences that encode this CDR3 too. These data come from a study of blood T cell repertoires in COVID-19. Sequenced by immunoSEQ multiplex PCR; TCRdb stores in-frame clones only, minus some. This sample has a few hundred thousand clones, with approximately 91% found just once. Cohort 3 donors counted as recovered after two negative PCRs, clearance, or resolved symptoms. The CDR3 spans 12 residues. Trimming removed 5 bases from V and 0 bases from J, with 3 bases in between. Looked up from germline, CDR1 is SGHAT and CDR2 is FQNNGV.

The sequence derives from a woman aged 55-70 years who had recovered from COVID-19. The specimen was PBMCs or T cells enriched from blood (not recorded which). V gene TRBV11-2 combines with J gene TRBJ2-3; D not resolved. The CDR3 reads CASSLSTDTQYF. CDR3 in DNA: TGTGCCAGCAGCCTAAGCACAGATACGCAGTATTTT.